Below are 11 T cell receptor beta chains sequenced from a single sample in a study of graft-versus-host responses after intestinal transplantation. Some clones are missing from TCRdb's copy, which holds only in-frame ones; the method was immunoSEQ multiplex PCR. The table has about 97,000 clones, roughly 90% seen once. The input for sequencing was PBMCs, taken about 450 days after intestinal transplant. These receptor sequences come from a human patient who received an intestinal transplant, so some T cells may come from the graft donor.

V and J are TRBV5-4 and TRBJ1-2; no reliable D call. Germline assignment: CDR1 SGHNT and CDR2 YYREEE (reference sequence). The V gene lost 1 base and the J gene lost 7 bases, with 8 bases spanning the gap. The CDR3 spans 12 residues. The CDR3 nucleotides are TGTGCCAGCAGCTTGCCCGGTGCTGGCTACACCTTC. It encodes CASSLPGAGYTF.

The chain uses TRBV6-6 and TRBJ1-1, with D hard to call. The V gene lost 8 bases and the J gene lost 1 base, with 11 bases spanning the gap. In germline, CDR1 is MNHNY, CDR2 SVGAGI (reference sequence). The CDR3 length is 13 residues. CDR3 bases: TGTGCCAGCGGACTTAAGCGGAACACTGAAGCTTTCTTT. The encoded protein is CASGLKRNTEAFF.

In the case of this clone: At one of its ends the junction is not consistent with the germline gene, which may arise from a read error. Other DNA sequences in this specimen translate into the identical CDR3. V usage is TRBV9 and J usage is TRBJ2-2; D is possibly TRBD1 (6 bases). CDR3 length: 13 amino acids. Germline loops: CDR1 SGDLS, CDR2 YYNGEE. The CDR3 sequence is CASGQGNTGELFF. The CDR3, as DNA: TGTGCCAGCGGGCAGGGGAACACCGGGGAGCTGTTTTTC.

V gene TRBV11-2 combines with J gene TRBJ1-2, with D perhaps TRBD1 (5 bases). The CDR3 contains 16 residues. Germline V lookup: CDR1 SGHAT, CDR2 FQNNGV. With 1 base removed from V and 5 bases from J, the gap between germline ends came to 17 bases. This CDR3 reads CASSLGAWGTSYGYTF. CDR3 sequence (DNA): TGTGCCAGCAGCTTAGGGGCGTGGGGGACTAGTTATGGCTACACCTTC.

The chain recombines TRBV12-5 with TRBJ2-7; TRBD1 might be the D (5 bases). Germline V lookup: CDR1 LGHNT, CDR2 FRNRAP. V lost 6 bases, J lost 9 bases, and 6 bases lay in between. The CDR3 runs 9 residues. Here the CDR3 reads CASGRGQYF. The CDR3 DNA reads as TGTGCTAGTGGAAGGGGGCAGTACTTC. Using reference TRBV12-5 and TRBJ2-7 for the parts outside the CDR3, the full variable domain is DARVTQTPRHKVTEMGQEVTMRCQPILGHNTVFWYRQTMMQGLELLAYFRNRAPLDDSGMPKDRFSAEMPDATLATLKIQPSEPRDSAVYFCASGRGQYFGPGTRLTVT.

The J gene is TRBJ1-1, the V gene TRBV19; D ambiguous. The CDR3 covers 14 residues. Germline loops: CDR1 LNHDA, CDR2 SQIVND (reference sequence). The germline V and J ends were trimmed by 7 bases and 1 base, with 13 bases remaining between them. CDR3 DNA sequence: TGTGCCAGTACCAAACGGTTCACGAACACTGAAGCTTTCTTT. It translates to CASTKRFTNTEAFF.

This clone was seen more than once but under ten times. V is TRBV2 and J is TRBJ1-6; D is possibly TRBD1 (5 bases). Per germline, CDR1 SNHLY and CDR2 FYNNEI. The CDR3 runs 13 residues. The germline V and J ends were trimmed by 3 bases and 10 bases, with 10 bases remaining between them. CDR3 protein: CASSEPPGSPLHF. Here the CDR3 DNA reads TGTGCCAGCAGTGAGCCCCCAGGGTCACCCCTCCACTTT.

V and J are TRBV14 and TRBJ1-2; 7 bases are a match to TRBD1. Germline lookup yields CDR1 SGHDN and CDR2 FVKESK. Trimming took 3 bases from V and 4 from J; bases not matched to a gene: 11. This CDR3 is 16 amino acids long. The CDR3 here is CASSQGPRGTVYGYTF. CDR3 nucleotides: TGTGCCAGCAGCCAGGGACCCCGCGGGACAGTCTATGGCTACACCTTC.

In its sample, this clone was seen once. This chain joins TRBV6-5 and TRBJ2-7; 9 nucleotides match TRBD1. The ends lost 6 bases at V and 2 bases at J; junction bases unmatched: 5. CDR1 is MNHEY, CDR2 SVGAGI, per germline. This CDR3 region has 14 residues. CDR3 residues: CASSTGTGPYEQYF. CDR3 nucleotides: TGTGCCAGCAGCACCGGGACAGGGCCCTACGAGCAGTACTTC.

The J gene is TRBJ1-2, the V gene TRBV14; no definite D call. CDR3 length equals 15 residues. CDR1 is SGHDN, CDR2 FVKESK, per germline. Trimming cost V 0 bases and J 6 bases, with 14 bases left between them. CDR3 sequence: CASSQDLGSVHGYTF. The DNA for the CDR3 is TGTGCCAGCAGCCAAGATCTGGGGAGTGTTCATGGCTACACCTTC.

The chain has TRBV27 and TRBJ2-7; 8 nucleotides match TRBD1. Looked up from germline, CDR1 is MNHEY and CDR2 is SMNVEV (reference sequence). CDR3 length equals 14 residues. V was clipped by 5 bases and J by 6 bases; unmatched bases: 9. CDR3 coding DNA: TGTGCCAGCAGTACCGGGACAGGAATCGGCGAGCAGTACTTC. As protein: CASSTGTGIGEQYF.